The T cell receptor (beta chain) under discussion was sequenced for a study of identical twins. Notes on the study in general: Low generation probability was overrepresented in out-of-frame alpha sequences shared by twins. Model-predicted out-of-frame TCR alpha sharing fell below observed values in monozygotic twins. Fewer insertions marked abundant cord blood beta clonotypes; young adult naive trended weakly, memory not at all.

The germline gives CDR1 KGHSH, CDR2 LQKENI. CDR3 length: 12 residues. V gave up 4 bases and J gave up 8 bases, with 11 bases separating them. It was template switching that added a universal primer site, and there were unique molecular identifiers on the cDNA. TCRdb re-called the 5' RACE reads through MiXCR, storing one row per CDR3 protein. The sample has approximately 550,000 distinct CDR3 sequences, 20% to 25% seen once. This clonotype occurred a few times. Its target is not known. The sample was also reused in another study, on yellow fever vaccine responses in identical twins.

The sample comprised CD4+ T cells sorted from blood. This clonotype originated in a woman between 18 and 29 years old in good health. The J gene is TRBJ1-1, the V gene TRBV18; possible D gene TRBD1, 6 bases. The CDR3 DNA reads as TGTGCCAGCTCACTCGACAGGAAAGAAGCTTTCTTT. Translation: CASSLDRKEAFF.